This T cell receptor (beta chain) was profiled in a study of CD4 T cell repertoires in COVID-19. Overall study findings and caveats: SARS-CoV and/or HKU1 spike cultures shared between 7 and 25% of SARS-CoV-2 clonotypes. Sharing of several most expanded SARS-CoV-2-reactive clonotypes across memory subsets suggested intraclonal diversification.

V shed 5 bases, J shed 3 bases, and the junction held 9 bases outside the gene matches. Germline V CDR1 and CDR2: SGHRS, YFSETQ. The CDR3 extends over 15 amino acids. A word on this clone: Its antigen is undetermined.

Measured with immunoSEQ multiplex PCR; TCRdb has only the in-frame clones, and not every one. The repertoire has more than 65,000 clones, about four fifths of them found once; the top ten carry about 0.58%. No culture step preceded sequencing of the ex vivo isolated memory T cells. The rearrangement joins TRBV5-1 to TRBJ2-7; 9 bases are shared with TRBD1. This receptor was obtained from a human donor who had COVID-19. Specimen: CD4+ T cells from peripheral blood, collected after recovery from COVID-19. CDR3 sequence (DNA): TGCGCCAGCAGGGAGGGGACAGGGACAAACTACGAGCAGTACTTC. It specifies CASREGTGTNYEQYF. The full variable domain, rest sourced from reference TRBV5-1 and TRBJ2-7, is KAGVTQTPRYLIKTRGQQVTLSCSPISGHRSVSWYQQTPGQGLQFLFEYFSETQRNKGNFPGRFSGRQFSNSRSEMNVSTLELGDSALYLCASREGTGTNYEQYFGPGTRLTVT.